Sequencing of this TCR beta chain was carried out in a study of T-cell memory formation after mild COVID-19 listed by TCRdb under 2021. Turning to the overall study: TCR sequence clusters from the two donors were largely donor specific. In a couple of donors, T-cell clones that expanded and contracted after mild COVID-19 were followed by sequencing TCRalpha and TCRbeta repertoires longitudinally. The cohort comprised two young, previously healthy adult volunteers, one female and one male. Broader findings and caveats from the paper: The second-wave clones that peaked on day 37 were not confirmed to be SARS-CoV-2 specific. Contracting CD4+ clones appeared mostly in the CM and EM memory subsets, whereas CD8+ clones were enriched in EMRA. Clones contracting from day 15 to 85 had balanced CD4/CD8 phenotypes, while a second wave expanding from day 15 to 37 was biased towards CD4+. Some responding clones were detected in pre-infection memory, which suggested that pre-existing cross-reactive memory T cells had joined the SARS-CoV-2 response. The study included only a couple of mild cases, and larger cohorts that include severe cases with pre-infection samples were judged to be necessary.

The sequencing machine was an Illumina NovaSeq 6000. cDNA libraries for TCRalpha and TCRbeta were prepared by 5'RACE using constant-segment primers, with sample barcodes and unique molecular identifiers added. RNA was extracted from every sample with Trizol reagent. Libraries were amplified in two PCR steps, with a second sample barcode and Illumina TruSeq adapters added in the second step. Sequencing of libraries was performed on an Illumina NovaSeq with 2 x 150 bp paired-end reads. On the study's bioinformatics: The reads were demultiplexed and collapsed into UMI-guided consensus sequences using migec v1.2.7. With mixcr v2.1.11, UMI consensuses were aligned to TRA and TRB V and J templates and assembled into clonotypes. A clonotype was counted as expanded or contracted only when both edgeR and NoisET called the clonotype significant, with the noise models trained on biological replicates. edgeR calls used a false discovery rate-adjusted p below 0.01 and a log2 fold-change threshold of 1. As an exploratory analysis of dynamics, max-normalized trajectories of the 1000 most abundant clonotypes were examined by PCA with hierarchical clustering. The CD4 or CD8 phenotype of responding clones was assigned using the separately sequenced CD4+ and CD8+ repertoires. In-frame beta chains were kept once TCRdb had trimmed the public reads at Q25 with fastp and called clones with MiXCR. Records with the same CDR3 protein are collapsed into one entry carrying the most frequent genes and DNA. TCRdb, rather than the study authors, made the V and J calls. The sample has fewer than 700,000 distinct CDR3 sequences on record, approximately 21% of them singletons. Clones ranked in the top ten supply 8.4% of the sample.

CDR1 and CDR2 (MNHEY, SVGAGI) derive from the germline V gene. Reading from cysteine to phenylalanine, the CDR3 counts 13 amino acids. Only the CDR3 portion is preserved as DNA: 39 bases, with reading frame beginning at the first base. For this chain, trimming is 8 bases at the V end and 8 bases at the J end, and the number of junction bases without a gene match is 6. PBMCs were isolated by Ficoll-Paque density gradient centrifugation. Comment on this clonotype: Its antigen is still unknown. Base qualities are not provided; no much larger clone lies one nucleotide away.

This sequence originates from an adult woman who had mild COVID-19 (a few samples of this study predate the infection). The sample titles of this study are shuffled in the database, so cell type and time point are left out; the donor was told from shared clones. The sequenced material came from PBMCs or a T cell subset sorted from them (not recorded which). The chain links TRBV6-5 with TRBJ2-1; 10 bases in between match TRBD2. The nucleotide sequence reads TGTGCCAGCCAGGGACTAGCGTTGGATGAGCAGTTCTTC. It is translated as CASQGLALDEQFF.